This TCR beta chain is from a study of OX40 agonist ivuxolimab in advanced cancers. Context from the whole study: Ivuxolimab was a fully human IgG2 agonistic monoclonal antibody targeting the costimulatory receptor OX40 (CD134). Intravenous ivuxolimab was administered to patients every 2 weeks at six dose levels: 0.01, 0.1, 0.3, 1.5, 3 and 10 mg/kg. Among the 52 dose-escalation patients, about 20 had hepatocellular carcinoma, roughly 15 melanoma, 9 renal cell carcinoma and 9 head and neck cancer. The dose-escalation cohort was about 83% male with a mean age of about 58 years, ranging from roughly 23 to 85. Patients were allowed to have had prior anti-PD-1, anti-PD-L1 or anti-CTLA-4 therapy, and around 41% of the dose-escalation patients had previously received checkpoint inhibitors. Three dose-escalation patients achieved partial responses, one with hepatocellular carcinoma and two with cutaneous melanoma. The point of sequencing TCRbeta in the periphery was to test whether ivuxolimab changed TCR sequence diversity and drove clonal T-cell expansion. The paper reports the monotherapy dose-escalation portion (N of about 50 patients) of the phase I ivuxolimab trial. What the work shows at the level of the full study, not this receptor alone: Partial responders in the 0.1-3.0 mg/kg groups had among the lowest normalized peripheral clonal expansion, especially among CD8+ T cells. Clonal expansion of both CD4+ and CD8+ blood T cells was observed from baseline to week 6 at doses 0.1 to 3.0 mg/kg. The antigen specificity of the clonally expanded peripheral T cells was not determined. Low levels of normalized T-cell clonal expansion were also shown by some nonresponding patients. After ivuxolimab, CD8+ T cells had more expanded clones than CD4+ T cells on average.

Genomic DNA was extracted from sorted cells for sequencing of the TCRbeta CDR3 region. The immunoSEQ Assay was used to sequence the TCRbeta CDR3 regions. Sourced from immuneACCESS, this table was stored by TCRdb with only in-frame sequences that have V and J called. A share of the clones is absent; for the studies checked, an unresolved V gene accounts for under half, and the remainder has no known explanation. The sample includes approximately 82,000 clones, with 86% observed a single time. The leading ten clones occupy 6.5% of the sample. Concerning this clone itself: The target of this receptor is not known. One base away there is no much larger clone; base qualities are not given.

Patients with a history of autoimmune disease or receiving systemic immunosuppression were excluded from the trial. Peripheral blood for TCR sequencing was drawn from every dose cohort at baseline, at cycle 4 day 1 and at cycle 7 day 1. The samples were taken from a phase I, first-in-human, multicenter, open-label dose-escalation trial of ivuxolimab. The trial enrolled adults with locally advanced or metastatic head and neck squamous cell, hepatocellular, melanoma or renal cell carcinoma. Before TCR sequencing, CD4+ T cells and CD8+ T cells from peripheral blood were sorted into separate populations. The CDR3 holds 13 amino acids from the cysteine to the phenylalanine. The CDR3 DNA has 39 bases and is translated from base 1. The V end gives up 7 bases and the J end 3 bases, leaving 4 bases in the junction not matched to a gene. Sequences SQVTM (CDR1) and ANQGSEA (CDR2) are obtained from the germline V gene.

The sequenced sample was CD4+ or CD8+ T cells sorted from blood, obtained in a trial of the OX40 agonist ivuxolimab. The chain uses TRBV29-1 and TRBJ2-1, with 9 middle bases fitting TRBD1. The receptor comes from an adult with an advanced solid tumor such as melanoma, head and neck, liver or kidney cancer. The sequenced DNA is TGCAGCGCGGGGGACAGGGACTACAATGAGCAGTTCTTC. Translated, this gives CSAGDRDYNEQFF.